This record concerns one T cell receptor beta chain sequence. Its antigen is not identified. This entry comes from a study of shared clonotypes between healthy human individuals. The study, taken as a whole, reports: A handful of donors had around 5% of their naive CD4 clonotypes in common.

Selected positively for CCR7 and CD45RO-negative, naive CD8 cells excluded terminally differentiated effector memory CD45RA+ cells. Only in-frame clones appear in the TCRdb table, and some are missing; sequencing was by immunoSEQ multiplex PCR. The sample lists around 2.1 million clones, 85% to 95% occurring once. The germline gives CDR1 SGHTA, CDR2 FQGNSA. CDR3 size: 15 residues. The V end was cut by 5 bases, the J end by 3 bases, with 17 bases between. The sequence was collected from a man between 18 and 35 years old in good health. Some clones in this sample may be carry-over from other donors' samples. This rearrangement joins TRBV7-2 to TRBJ2-7; the D is unclear. The sample consisted of naive CD8+ T cells from PBMCs. CDR3 in DNA: TGTGCCAGCAGCGAAAGATATCTCCTCGACTACGAGCAGTACTTC. Translated, it gives CASSERYLLDYEQYF.